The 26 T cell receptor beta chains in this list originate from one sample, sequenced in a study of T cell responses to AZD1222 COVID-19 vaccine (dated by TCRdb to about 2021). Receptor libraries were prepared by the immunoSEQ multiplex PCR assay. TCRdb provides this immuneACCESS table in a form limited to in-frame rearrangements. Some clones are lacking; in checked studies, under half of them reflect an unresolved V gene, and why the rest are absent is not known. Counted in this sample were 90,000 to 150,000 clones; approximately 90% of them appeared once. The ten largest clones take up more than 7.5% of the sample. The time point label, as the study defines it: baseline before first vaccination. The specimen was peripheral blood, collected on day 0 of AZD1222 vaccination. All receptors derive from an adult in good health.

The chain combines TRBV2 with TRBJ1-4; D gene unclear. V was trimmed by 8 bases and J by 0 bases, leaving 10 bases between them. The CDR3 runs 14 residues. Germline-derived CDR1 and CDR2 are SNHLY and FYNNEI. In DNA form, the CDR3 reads TGTGCCAGCTCGGGGAGGGCAACTAATGAAAAACTGTTTTTT. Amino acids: CASSGRATNEKLFF.

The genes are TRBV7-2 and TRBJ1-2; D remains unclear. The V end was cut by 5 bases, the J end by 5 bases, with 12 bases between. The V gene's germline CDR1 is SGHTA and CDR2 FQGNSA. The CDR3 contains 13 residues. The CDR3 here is CASSEPRGYGYTF. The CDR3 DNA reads TGTGCCAGCAGCGAACCCCGAGGATATGGCTACACCTTC.

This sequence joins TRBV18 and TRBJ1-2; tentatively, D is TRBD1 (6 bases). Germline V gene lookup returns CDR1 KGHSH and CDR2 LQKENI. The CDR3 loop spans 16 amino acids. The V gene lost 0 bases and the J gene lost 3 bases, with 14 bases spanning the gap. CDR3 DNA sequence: TGTGCCAGCTCACCACCTAAAACAGGGCAAGACTATGGCTACACCTTC. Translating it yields CASSPPKTGQDYGYTF.

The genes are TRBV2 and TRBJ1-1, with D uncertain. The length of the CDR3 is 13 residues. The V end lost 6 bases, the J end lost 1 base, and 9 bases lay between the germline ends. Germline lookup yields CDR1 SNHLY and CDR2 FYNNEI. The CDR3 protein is CASSFGGNTEAFF. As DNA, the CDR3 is TGTGCCAGCAGCTTCGGCGGGAACACTGAAGCTTTCTTT.

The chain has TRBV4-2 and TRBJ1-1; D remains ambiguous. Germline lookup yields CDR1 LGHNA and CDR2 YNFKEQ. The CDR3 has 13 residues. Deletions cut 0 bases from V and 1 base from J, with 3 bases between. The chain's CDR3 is CASSQERNTEAFF. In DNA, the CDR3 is TGTGCCAGCAGCCAAGAACGGAACACTGAAGCTTTCTTT.

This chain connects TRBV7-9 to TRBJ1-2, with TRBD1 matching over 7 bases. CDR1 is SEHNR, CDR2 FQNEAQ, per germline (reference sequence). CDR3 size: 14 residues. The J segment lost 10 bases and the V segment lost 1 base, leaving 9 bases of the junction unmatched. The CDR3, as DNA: TGTGCCAGCAGCTTAGGGGGGGAGGACAGGTTCTACACCTTC. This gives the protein CASSLGGEDRFYTF.

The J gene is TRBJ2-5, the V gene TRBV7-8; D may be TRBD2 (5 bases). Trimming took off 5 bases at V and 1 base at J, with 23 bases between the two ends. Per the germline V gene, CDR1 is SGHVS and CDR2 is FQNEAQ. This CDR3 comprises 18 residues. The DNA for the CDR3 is TGTGCCAGCAGCCCAGCTTTGGTAGGGTATGGGAGCCAAGAGACCCAGTACTTC. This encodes CASSPALVGYGSQETQYF.

In DNA, the CDR3 is TGTGCCAGTAGCCCAGGCCAGGGGCTTGGTCCCCAGCATTTT. It is translated as CASSPGQGLGPQHF. This chain connects TRBV19 to TRBJ1-5, with a possible D match to TRBD1 (6 bases). Germline V CDR1 and CDR2: LNHDA, SQIVND (reference sequence). The V and J ends lost 6 bases and 10 bases respectively, with 19 bases between them. The CDR3 loop spans 14 amino acids.

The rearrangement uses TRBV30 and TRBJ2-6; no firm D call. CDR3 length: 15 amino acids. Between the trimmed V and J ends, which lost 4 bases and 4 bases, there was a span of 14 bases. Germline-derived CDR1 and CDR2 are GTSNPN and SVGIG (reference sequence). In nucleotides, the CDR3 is TGTGCCTGGAAGAACCAGCCGTTAGGGGCCAACGTCCTGACTTTC. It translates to CAWKNQPLGANVLTF.

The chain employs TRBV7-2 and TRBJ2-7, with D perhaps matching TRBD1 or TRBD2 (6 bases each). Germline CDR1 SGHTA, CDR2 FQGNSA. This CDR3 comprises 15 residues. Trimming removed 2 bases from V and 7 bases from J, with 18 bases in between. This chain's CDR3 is CASSLPRSGAVEQYF. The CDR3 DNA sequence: TGTGCCAGCAGCTTACCTCGATCGGGGGCGGTGGAGCAGTACTTC.

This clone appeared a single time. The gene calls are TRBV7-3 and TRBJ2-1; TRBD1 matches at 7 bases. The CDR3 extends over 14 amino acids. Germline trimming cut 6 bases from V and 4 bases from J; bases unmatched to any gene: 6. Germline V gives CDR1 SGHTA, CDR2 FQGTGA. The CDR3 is CASSSPGQYNEQFF. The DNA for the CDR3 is TGTGCCAGCAGTTCCCCGGGACAGTACAATGAGCAGTTCTTC.

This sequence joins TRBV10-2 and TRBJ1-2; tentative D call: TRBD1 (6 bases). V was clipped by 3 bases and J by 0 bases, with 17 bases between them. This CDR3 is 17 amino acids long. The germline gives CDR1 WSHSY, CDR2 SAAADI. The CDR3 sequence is CASSDRQGNTANYGYTF. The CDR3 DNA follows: TGCGCCAGCAGTGATCGCCAGGGGAATACGGCTAACTATGGCTACACCTTC.

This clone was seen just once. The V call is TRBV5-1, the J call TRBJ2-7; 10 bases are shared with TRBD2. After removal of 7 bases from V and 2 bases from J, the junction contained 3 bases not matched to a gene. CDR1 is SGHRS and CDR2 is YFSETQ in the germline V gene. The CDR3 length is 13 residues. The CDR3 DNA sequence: TGCGCCAGCGGCACTAGCGGGACCTACGAGCAGTACTTC. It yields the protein CASGTSGTYEQYF.

CDR3 region: CASSPQGWTQYF. The CDR3 DNA reads TGTGCCAGCAGTCCCCAGGGTTGGACCCAGTACTTC. This chain uses TRBV28 with TRBJ2-5; possibly TRBD1 for D (5 bases). This CDR3 is built from 12 residues. Trimming took 5 bases from V and 7 from J, leaving 11 bases between them. The germline V gene encodes CDR1 MDHEN and CDR2 SYDVKM.

The CDR3, as DNA: TGTGCCAGCAGCCAAGGACGGACTAGCGACCCAGATACGCAGTATTTT. Its translation is CASSQGRTSDPDTQYF. V and J are TRBV3-1 (or the pseudogene TRBV3-2) and TRBJ2-3, with 9 bases lining up with TRBD2. This CDR3 has 16 residues. J was trimmed by 4 bases and V by 1 base; bases with no gene match: 6. Germline assignment: CDR1 LGHDT and CDR2 YNNKEL (reference sequence).

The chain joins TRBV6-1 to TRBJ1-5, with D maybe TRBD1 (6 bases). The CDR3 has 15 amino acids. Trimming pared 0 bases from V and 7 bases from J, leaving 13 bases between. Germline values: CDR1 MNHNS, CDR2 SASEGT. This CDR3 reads CASSEAEQGGQPQHF. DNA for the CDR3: TGTGCCAGCAGTGAAGCCGAACAGGGAGGCCAGCCCCAGCATTTT.

This CDR3 is CASSQDLQGGGYTF. In nucleotides, the CDR3 is TGTGCCAGCAGCCAAGATCTACAGGGAGGTGGCTACACCTTC. The chain uses TRBV14 and TRBJ1-2, with D perhaps TRBD1 (6 bases). From germline, CDR1 is SGHDN and CDR2 FVKESK. Trimming took 0 bases from V and 7 from J, leaving 12 bases between them. This CDR3 is built from 14 residues.

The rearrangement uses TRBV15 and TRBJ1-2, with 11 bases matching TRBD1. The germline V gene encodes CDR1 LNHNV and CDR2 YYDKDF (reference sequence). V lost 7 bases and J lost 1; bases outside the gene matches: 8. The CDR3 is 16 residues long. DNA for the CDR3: TGTGCCACCACCCCGGACAGGGGGCCCCTTAACTATGGCTACACCTTC. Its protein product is CATTPDRGPLNYGYTF.

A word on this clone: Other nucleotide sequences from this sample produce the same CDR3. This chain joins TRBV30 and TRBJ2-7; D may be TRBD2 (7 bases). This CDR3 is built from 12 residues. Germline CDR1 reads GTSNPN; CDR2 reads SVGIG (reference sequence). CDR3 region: CARGGASYEQYF. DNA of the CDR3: TGTGCTAGGGGGGGGGCCTCCTACGAGCAGTACTTC.

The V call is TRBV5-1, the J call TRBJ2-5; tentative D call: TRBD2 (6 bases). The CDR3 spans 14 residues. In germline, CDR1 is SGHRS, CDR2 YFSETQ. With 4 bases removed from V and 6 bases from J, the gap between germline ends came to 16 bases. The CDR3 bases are TGCGCCAGCAGCCGATATGGCGGGGAACAGACCCAGTACTTC. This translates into CASSRYGGEQTQYF.

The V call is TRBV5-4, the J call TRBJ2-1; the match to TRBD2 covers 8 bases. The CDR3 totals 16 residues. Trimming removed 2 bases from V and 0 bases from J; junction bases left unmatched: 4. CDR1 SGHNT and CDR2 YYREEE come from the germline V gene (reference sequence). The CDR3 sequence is CASSLTSGSSYNEQFF. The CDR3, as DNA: TGTGCCAGCAGCTTAACAAGCGGGAGCTCCTACAATGAGCAGTTCTTC.

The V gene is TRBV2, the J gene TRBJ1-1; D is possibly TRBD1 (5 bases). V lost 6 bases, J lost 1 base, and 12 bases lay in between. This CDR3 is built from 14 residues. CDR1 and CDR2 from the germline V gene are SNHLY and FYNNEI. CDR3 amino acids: CASSWLQGNTEAFF. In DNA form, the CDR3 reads TGTGCCAGCAGCTGGCTCCAGGGGAACACTGAAGCTTTCTTT.

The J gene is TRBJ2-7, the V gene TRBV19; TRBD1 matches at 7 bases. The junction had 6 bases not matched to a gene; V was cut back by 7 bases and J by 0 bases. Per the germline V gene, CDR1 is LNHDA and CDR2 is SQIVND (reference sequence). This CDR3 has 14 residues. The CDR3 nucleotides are TGTGCCAGTACCTCGACAGGGAGCTCCTACGAGCAGTACTTC. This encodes CASTSTGSSYEQYF.

The CDR3 nucleotides read TGTGCCAGCAGTACCGGACATGTCTTAGAGCAGTACTTC. Protein product: CASSTGHVLEQYF. This chain connects TRBV28 to TRBJ2-7; possible D gene TRBD1, 5 bases. The CDR3 spans 13 residues. V was pared by 5 bases and J by 7 bases, with 15 bases between. In germline, CDR1 is MDHEN, CDR2 SYDVKM.

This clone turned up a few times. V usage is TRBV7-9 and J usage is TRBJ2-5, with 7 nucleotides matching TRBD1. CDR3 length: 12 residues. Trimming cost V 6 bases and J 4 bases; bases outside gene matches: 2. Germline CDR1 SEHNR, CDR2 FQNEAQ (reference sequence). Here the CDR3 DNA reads TGTGCCAGCAGTCAGGGGGTAGAGACCCAGTACTTC. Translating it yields CASSQGVETQYF.

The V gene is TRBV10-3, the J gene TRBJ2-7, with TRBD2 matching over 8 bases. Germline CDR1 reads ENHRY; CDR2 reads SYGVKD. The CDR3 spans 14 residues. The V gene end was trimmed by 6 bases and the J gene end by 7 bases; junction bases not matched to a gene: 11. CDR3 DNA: TGTGCCATCAGAGAGAGTGCGGGGGGTAAGGAGCAGTACTTC. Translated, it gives CAIRESAGGKEQYF.